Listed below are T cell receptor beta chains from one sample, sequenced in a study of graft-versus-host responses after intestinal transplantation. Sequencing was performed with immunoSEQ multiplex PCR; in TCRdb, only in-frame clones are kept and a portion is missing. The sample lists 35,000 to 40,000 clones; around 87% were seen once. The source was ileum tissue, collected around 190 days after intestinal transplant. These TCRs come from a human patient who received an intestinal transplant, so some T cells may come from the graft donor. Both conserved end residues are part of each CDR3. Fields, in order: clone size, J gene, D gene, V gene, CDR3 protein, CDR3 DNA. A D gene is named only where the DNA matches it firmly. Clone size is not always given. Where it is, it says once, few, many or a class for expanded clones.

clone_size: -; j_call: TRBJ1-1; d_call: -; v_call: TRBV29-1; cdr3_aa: CSVAGVMNTEAFF; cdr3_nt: TGCAGCGTCGCAGGGGTTATGAACACTGAAGCTTTCTTT
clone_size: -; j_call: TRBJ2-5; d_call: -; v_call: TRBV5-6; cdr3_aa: CASSLGRNQETQYF; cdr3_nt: TGTGCCAGCAGCTTGGGACGAAACCAAGAGACCCAGTACTTC
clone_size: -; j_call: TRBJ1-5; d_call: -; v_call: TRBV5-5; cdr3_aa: CASSLILLGGYSNQPQHF; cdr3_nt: TGTGCCAGCAGCTTGATCCTTCTGGGTGGGTATAGCAATCAGCCCCAGCATTTT
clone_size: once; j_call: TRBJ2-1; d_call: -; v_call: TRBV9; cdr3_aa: CASGPPGHNEQFF; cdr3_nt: TGTGCCTCCGGACCGCCCGGTCACAATGAGCAGTTCTTC
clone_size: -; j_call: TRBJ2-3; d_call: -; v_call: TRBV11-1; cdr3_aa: CASSRRLDTDTQYF; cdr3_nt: TGTGCCAGCAGTAGGAGGCTAGACACAGATACGCAGTATTTT
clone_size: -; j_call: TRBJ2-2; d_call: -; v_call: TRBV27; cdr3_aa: CASRYTGITGELFF; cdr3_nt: TGTGCCAGCAGGTACACAGGGATCACCGGGGAGCTGTTTTTT
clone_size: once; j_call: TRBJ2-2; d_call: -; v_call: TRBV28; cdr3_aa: CPSRSFPVKELFF; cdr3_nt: TGCCCTTCGAGGTCTTTCCCGGTTAAGGAGCTGTTTTTT
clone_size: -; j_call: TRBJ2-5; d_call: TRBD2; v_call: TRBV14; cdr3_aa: CASSQGTSGGLWETQYF; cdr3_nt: TGTGCCAGCAGCCAAGGAACTAGCGGGGGGCTATGGGAGACCCAGTACTTC
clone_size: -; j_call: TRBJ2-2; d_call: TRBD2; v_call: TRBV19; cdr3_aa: CASSSRLAGARYGELFF; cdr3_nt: TGTGCCAGTAGTAGCCGACTAGCGGGGGCTCGATACGGGGAGCTGTTTTTT
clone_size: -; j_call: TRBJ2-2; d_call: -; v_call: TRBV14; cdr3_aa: CASSQVRSRELFF; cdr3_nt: TGTGCCAGCAGCCAAGTCAGGTCCCGGGAGCTGTTTTTT
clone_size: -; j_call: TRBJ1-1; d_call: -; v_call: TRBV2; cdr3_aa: CASTGNQNTEAFF; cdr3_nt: TGTGCCAGCACAGGGAACCAGAACACTGAAGCTTTCTTT
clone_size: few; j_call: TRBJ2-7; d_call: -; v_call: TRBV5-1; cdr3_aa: CASSLGTDSHEQYF; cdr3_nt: TGCGCCAGCAGCTTGGGGACAGATTCCCACGAGCAGTACTTC
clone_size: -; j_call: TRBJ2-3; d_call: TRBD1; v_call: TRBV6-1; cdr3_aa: CASSGKGARTDTQYF; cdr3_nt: TGTGCCAGCAGTGGTAAGGGGGCGAGGACAGATACGCAGTATTTT
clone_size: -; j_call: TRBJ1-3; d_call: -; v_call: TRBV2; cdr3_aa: CASSFQGGRSGNTIYF; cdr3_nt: TGTGCCAGCAGCTTCCAAGGTGGTCGTAGTGGAAACACCATATATTTT
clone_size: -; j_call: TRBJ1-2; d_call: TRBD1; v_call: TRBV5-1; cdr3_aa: CASSPGGGYTF; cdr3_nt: TGCGCCAGCAGCCCAGGGGGAGGCTACACCTTC
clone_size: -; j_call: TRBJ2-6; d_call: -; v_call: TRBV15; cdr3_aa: CATSRGRVPGANVLTF; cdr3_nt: TGTGCCACCAGCAGAGGTAGGGTCCCTGGGGCCAACGTCCTGACTTTC
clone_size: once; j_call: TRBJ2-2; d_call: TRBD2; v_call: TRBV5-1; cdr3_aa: CASSLDGEGGPGELFF; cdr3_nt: TGCGCCAGCAGCTTGGATGGGGAGGGCGGACCCGGGGAGCTGTTTTTT
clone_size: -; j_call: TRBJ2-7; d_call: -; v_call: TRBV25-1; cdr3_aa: CASSVRSEQYF; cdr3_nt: TGTGCCAGCAGTGTGAGGAGCGAGCAGTACTTC
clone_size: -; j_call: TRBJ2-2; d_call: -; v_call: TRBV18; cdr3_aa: CASSAERGWELFF; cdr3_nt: TGTGCCAGCTCCGCCGAACGGGGCTGGGAGCTGTTTTTT
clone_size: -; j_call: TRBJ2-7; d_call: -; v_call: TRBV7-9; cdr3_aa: CATGDFYEQYF; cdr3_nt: TGTGCCACCGGGGACTTCTACGAGCAGTACTTC
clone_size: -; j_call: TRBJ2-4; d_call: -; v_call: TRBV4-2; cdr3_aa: CASSQEQGVAKNIQYF; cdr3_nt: TGTGCCAGCAGCCAAGAACAGGGAGTAGCCAAAAACATTCAGTACTTC
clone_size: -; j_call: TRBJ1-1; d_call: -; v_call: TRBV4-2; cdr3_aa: CASSPAVTGSRAFF; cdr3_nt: TGTGCCAGCAGCCCAGCGGTAACAGGGTCCCGGGCTTTCTTT
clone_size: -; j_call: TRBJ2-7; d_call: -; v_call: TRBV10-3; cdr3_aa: CAISESWAGEAYEQYF; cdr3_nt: TGTGCCATCAGTGAGTCGTGGGCAGGGGAAGCCTACGAGCAGTACTTC
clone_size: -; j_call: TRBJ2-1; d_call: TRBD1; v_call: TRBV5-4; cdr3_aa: CASSHQIGQADVQFF; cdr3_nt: TGTGCCAGCAGCCACCAGATAGGACAGGCCGACGTGCAGTTCTTC
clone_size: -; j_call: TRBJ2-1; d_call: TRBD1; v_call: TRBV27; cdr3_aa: CASGTAHYNEQFF; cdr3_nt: TGTGCCAGTGGGACAGCCCACTACAATGAGCAGTTCTTC
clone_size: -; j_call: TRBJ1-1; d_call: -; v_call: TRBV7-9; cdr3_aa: CASSLLTGSEAFF; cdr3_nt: TGTGCCAGCAGCTTGCTTACAGGATCTGAAGCTTTCTTT
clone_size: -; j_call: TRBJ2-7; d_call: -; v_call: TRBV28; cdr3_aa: CASSKTNTYEQYF; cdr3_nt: TGTGCCAGCAGTAAGACAAATACCTACGAGCAGTACTTC
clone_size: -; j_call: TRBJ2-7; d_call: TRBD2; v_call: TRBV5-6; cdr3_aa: CASSPSTSGRKGEQYF; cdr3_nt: TGTGCCAGCAGCCCCAGTACTAGCGGGAGAAAGGGCGAGCAGTACTTC
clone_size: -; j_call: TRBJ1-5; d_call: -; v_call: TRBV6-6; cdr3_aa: CATGSTNQPQHF; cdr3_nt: TGTGCCACAGGGAGTACCAATCAGCCCCAGCATTTT
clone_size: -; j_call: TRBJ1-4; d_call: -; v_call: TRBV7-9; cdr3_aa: CASSPSLNEKLFF; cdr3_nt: TGTGCCAGCAGCCCTAGCCTAAATGAAAAACTGTTTTTT
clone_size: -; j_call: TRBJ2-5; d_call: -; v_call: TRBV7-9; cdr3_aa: CASLGETQYF; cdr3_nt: TGTGCCAGTTTGGGGGAGACCCAGTACTTC
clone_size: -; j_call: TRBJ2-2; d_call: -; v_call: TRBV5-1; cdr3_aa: CASSAGFPRTAGELFF; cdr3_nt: TGCGCCAGCAGCGCGGGATTTCCCCGGACAGCCGGGGAGCTGTTTTTT
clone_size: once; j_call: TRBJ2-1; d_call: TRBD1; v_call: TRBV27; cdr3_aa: CASSLRDRGRNEQFF; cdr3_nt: TGTGCCAGCAGTTTACGGGACAGGGGGCGCAATGAGCAGTTCTTC
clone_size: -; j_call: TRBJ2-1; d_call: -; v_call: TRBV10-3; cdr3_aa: CAIRTVGNEQFF; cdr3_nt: TGTGCCATTCGGACAGTTGGAAATGAGCAGTTCTTC
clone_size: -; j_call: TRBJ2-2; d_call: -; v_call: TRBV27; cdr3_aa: CASSLDGGNTGELFF; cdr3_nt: TGTGCCAGCAGTTTAGATGGAGGGAACACCGGGGAGCTGTTTTTT
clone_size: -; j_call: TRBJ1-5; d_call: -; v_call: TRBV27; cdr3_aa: CASSLRADQPQHF; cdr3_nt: TGTGCCAGCAGTTTACGAGCGGATCAGCCCCAGCATTTT
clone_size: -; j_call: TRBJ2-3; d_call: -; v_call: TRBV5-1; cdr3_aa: CASSLAPAGTDTQYF; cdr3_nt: TGCGCCAGCAGCTTGGCGCCCGCTGGCACAGATACGCAGTATTTT
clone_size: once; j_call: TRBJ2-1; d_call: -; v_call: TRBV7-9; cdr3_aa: CASSLATGTYNEQFF; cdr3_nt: TGTGCCAGCAGCTTAGCGACAGGTACTTACAATGAGCAGTTCTTC
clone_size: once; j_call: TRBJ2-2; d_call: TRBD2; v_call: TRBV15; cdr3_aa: CATSRDRGGFTGELFF; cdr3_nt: TGTGCCACCAGCAGAGATCGGGGGGGTTTTACCGGGGAGCTGTTTTTT
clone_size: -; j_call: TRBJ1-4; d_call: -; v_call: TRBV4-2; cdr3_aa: CASSQGDSRGNEKLFF; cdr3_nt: TGTGCCAGCAGCCAAGGTGACTCCCGGGGTAATGAAAAACTGTTTTTT